This T cell receptor beta chain derives from a study of response to subunit inactivated influenza vaccine. This clonotype came up many times. The antigen is not known. MiXCR, applied by TCRdb to the RT-PCR reads, yields one record per CDR3 protein. The data show 500,000 to 600,000 distinct CDR3 sequences, about 10% seen once. Findings and caveats of the study: Few additional T cells are recruited per seasonal influenza vaccination, authors suggested.

The CDR3 extends over 13 amino acids. CDR1 is DFQATT, CDR2 SNEGSKA, per germline (reference sequence). The sequence was obtained from a man in his forties or fifties who received an inactivated influenza vaccine. This material consisted of PBMCs from blood, taken on the day of vaccination. This chain joins TRBV20-1 and TRBJ2-5; TRBD2 might be the D (6 bases). CDR3 nucleotides: TGCAGCGCAAATTCGGGAGCGAAAGAGACCCAGTACTTC. It is translated as CSANSGAKETQYF.